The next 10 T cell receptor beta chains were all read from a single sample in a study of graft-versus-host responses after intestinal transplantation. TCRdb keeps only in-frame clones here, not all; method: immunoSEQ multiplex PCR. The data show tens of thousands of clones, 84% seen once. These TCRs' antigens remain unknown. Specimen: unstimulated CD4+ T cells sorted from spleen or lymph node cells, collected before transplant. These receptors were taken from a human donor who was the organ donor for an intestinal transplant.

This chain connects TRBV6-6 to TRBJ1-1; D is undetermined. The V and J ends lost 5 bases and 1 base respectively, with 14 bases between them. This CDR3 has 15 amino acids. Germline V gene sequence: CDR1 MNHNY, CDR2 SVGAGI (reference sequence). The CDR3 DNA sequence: TGTGCCAGCAGTACCCCAGGTAGAGGGAACACTGAAGCTTTCTTT. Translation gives CASSTPGRGNTEAFF.

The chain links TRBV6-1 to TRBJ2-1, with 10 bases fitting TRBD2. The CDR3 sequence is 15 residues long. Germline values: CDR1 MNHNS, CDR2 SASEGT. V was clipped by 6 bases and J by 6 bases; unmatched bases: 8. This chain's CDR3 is CASRHSGGGLNEQFF. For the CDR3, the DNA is TGTGCCAGCAGACACAGCGGGGGGGGACTCAATGAGCAGTTCTTC.

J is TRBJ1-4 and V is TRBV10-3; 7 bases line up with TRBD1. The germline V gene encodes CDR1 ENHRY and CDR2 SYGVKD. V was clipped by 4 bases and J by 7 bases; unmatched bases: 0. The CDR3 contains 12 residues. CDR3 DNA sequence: TGTGCCATCAGTGGACAGGGTGAAAAACTGTTTTTT. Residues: CAISGQGEKLFF.

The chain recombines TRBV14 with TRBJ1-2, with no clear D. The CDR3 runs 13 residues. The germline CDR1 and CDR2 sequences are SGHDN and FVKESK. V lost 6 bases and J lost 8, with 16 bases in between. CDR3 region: CASSQRTNGGYTF. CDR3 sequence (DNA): TGTGCCAGCAGTCAAAGGACTAACGGGGGCTACACCTTC. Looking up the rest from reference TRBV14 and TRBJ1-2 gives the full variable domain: EAGVTQFPSHSVIEKGQTVTLRCDPISGHDNLYWYRRVMGKEIKFLLHFVKESKQDESGMPNNRFLAERTGGTYSTLKVQPAELEDSGVYFCASSQRTNGGYTFGSGTRLTVV.

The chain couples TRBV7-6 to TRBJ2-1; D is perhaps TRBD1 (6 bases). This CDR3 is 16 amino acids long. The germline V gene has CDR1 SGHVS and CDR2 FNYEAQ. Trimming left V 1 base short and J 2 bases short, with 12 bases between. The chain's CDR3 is CASSLGAAGAYNEQFF. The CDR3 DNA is TGTGCCAGCAGCTTAGGCGCCGCAGGGGCCTACAATGAGCAGTTCTTC.

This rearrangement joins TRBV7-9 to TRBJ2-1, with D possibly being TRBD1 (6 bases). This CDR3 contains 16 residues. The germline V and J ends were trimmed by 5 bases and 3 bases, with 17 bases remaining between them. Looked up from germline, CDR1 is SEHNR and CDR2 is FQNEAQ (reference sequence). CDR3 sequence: CASSLVGGKFYNEQFF. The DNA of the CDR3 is TGTGCCAGCAGCCTGGTTGGGGGCAAGTTCTACAATGAGCAGTTCTTC. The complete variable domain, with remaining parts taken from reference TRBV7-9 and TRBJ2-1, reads DTGVSQNPRHKITKRGQNVTFRCDPISEHNRLYWYRQTLGQGPEFLTYFQNEAQLEKSRLLSDRFSAERPKGSFSTLEIQRTEQGDSAMYLCASSLVGGKFYNEQFFGPGTRLTVL.

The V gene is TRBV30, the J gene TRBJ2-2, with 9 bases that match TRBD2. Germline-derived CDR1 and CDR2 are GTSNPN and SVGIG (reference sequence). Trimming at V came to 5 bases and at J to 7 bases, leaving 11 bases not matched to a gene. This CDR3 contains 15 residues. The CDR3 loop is CAWVKAGGPSGELFF. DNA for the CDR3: TGTGCCTGGGTTAAGGCGGGGGGGCCGAGCGGGGAGCTGTTTTTT.

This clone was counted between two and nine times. Written as DNA, the CDR3 is TGCGCCAGCAGCTTGGGGGCTGGAAACACCATATATTTT. It translates to CASSLGAGNTIYF. This chain uses TRBV5-1 with TRBJ1-3, with D hard to call. The CDR3 has 13 residues. Germline values: CDR1 SGHRS, CDR2 YFSETQ. V lost 0 bases, J lost 2 bases, and 3 bases lay in between.

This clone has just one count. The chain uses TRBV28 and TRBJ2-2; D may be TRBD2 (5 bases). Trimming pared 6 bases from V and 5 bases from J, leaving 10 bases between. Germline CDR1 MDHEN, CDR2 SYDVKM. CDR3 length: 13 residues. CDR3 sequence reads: CASRGPGTGELFF. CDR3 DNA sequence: TGTGCCAGCAGAGGCCCGGGGACCGGGGAGCTGTTTTTT.

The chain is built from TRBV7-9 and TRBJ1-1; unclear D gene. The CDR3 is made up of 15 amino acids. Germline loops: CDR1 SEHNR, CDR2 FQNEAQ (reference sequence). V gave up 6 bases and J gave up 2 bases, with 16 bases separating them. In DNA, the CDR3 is TGTGCCAGCAGAGAGATGCGGGTGAGAAACACTGAAGCTTTCTTT. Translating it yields CASREMRVRNTEAFF.